The 26 T cell receptor beta chains listed next were all sequenced from one sample in a study of radiotherapy plus CTLA-4 blockade in lung cancer. The repertoire was sequenced with immunoSEQ multiplex PCR; TCRdb's copy has only in-frame clones and lacks some. The sample yields 86,000 or so clones, 78% seen once. Sample: peripheral blood, taken from a patient treated with radiotherapy plus ipilimumab. The receptor source for this set is a human donor with non-small cell lung cancer who had a partial response to radiotherapy plus ipilimumab. Some clones in this sample may be carry-over from other donors' samples.

This chain joins TRBV6-1 and TRBJ1-1, with D hard to call. V was trimmed by 5 bases and J by 1 base, leaving 11 bases between them. In germline, CDR1 is MNHNS, CDR2 SASEGT. This CDR3 has 14 residues. CDR3 in amino acids: CASSHLRGNTEAFF. In DNA, the CDR3 is TGTGCCAGCAGTCATCTCCGGGGGAACACTGAAGCTTTCTTT.

This clone was recorded a few times. The chain has TRBV7-9 and TRBJ2-7, with D possibly being TRBD2 (5 bases). Trimming took 5 bases from V and 9 from J, leaving 23 bases between them. The CDR3 consists of 15 residues. Germline V gene sequence: CDR1 SEHNR, CDR2 FQNEAQ (reference sequence). Here the CDR3 reads CASSPNLREHLGQYF. The CDR3 DNA reads as TGTGCCAGCAGCCCGAACCTCCGGGAACACCTCGGGCAGTACTTC.

The chain is built from TRBV6-6 and TRBJ2-1, with 9 bases lining up with TRBD2. The CDR3 loop spans 15 amino acids. Germline V gene data show CDR1 as MNHNY and CDR2 as SVGAGI (reference sequence). V lost 3 bases to trimming and J lost 9 bases; unmatched junction nucleotides: 9. In nucleotides, the CDR3 is TGTGCCAGCAGTTATTCGGTAGCGGGAGACACTGAGCAGTTCTTC. The encoded protein is CASSYSVAGDTEQFF.

V usage is TRBV5-6 and J usage is TRBJ2-2; D is unclear. The CDR3 sequence is 14 residues long. Germline CDR1 and CDR2: SGHDT and YYEEEE. V lost 4 bases to trimming and J lost 1 base, with 8 bases between them. Written as DNA, the CDR3 is TGTGCCAGCAGCCCCACACGGAACACCGGGGAGCTGTTTTTT. This sequence encodes CASSPTRNTGELFF.

The chain joins TRBV5-1 to TRBJ2-3; 7 bases map to TRBD2. Germline trimming cut 5 bases from V and 1 base from J; bases unmatched to any gene: 7. The germline CDR1 and CDR2 sequences are SGHRS and YFSETQ. CDR3 size: 15 residues. The DNA of the CDR3 is TGCGCCAGCAGTGTTGTTCGGGGGGGCACAGATACGCAGTATTTT. Protein: CASSVVRGGTDTQYF.

V is TRBV15 and J is TRBJ2-3, with D possibly being TRBD1 (6 bases). Per germline, CDR1 LNHNV and CDR2 YYDKDF (reference sequence). V lost 1 base, J lost 1 base, and 12 bases lay in between. The CDR3 sequence is 16 residues long. The CDR3: CATSRGGQRGTDTQYF. CDR3 sequence (DNA): TGTGCCACCAGCAGAGGGGGGCAGAGGGGCACAGATACGCAGTATTTT. Looking up the rest from reference TRBV15 and TRBJ2-3 gives the full variable domain: DAMVIQNPRYQVTQFGKPVTLSCSQTLNHNVMYWYQQKSSQAPKLLFHYYDKDFNNEADTPDNFQSRRPNTSFCFLDIRSPGLGDTAMYLCATSRGGQRGTDTQYFGPGTRLTVL.

The chain recombines TRBV4-3 with TRBJ1-6; D perhaps matches TRBD1 (5 bases). Germline loops: CDR1 LGHNA, CDR2 YSLEER. Trimming shortened V by 0 bases and J by 13 bases, and 19 bases separated the two germline ends. This CDR3 spans 16 amino acids. The CDR3 spells CASSQEPGGVLGPLHF. CDR3 DNA: TGCGCCAGCAGCCAAGAGCCCGGGGGAGTTCTCGGGCCCCTCCACTTT.

The chain employs TRBV28 and TRBJ1-5; D might be TRBD1 (5 bases). This CDR3 comprises 12 residues. Germline V lookup: CDR1 MDHEN, CDR2 SYDVKM. Trimming removed 6 bases at V and 6 bases at J, with 9 bases between. The CDR3 region is CASRGGSQPQHF. CDR3 in DNA: TGTGCCAGCAGGGGGGGGAGTCAGCCCCAGCATTTT.

V is TRBV27 and J is TRBJ2-1, with a weak D call TRBD1 (6 bases). This CDR3 region has 14 residues. The V gene lost 4 bases and the J gene lost 7 bases, with 14 bases spanning the gap. CDR1 and CDR2 (germline): MNHEY, SMNVEV (reference sequence). CDR3 nucleotide sequence: TGTGCCAGCAGTTCCAGGGGTGCCTGGAATGAGCAGTTCTTC. Translated, it gives CASSSRGAWNEQFF.

The chain combines TRBV19 with TRBJ1-3; maybe TRBD1 (5 bases). The V and J ends lost 4 bases and 2 bases respectively, with 18 bases between them. The germline V gene encodes CDR1 LNHDA and CDR2 SQIVND (reference sequence). The CDR3 runs to 17 residues. CDR3 in amino acids: CASSKDILARAGNTIYF. The CDR3 DNA is TGTGCCAGTAGTAAGGACATTTTGGCTCGGGCTGGAAACACCATATATTTT.

The V call is TRBV28, the J call TRBJ2-7, with TRBD2 matching 13 bases. Losses at the gene ends were 6 bases for V and 3 bases for J; bases not matched to a gene: 5. The CDR3 contains 15 residues. In germline, CDR1 is MDHEN, CDR2 SYDVKM. The chain's CDR3 is CASRPGLAGVYEQYF. The CDR3 DNA reads TGTGCCAGCAGACCCGGACTAGCGGGAGTCTACGAGCAGTACTTC. Full variable domain (rest looked up from reference TRBV28 and TRBJ2-7): DVKVTQSSRYLVKRTGEKVFLECVQDMDHENMFWYRQDPGLGLRLIYFSYDVKMKEKGDIPEGYSVSREKKERFSLILESASTNQTSMYLCASRPGLAGVYEQYFGPGTRLTVT.

The chain has TRBV7-2 and TRBJ2-3; 8 bases agree with TRBD2. Per germline, CDR1 SGHTA and CDR2 FQGNSA. Trimming at V came to 2 bases and at J to 4 bases, leaving 8 bases not matched to a gene. The CDR3 is 16 residues long. The CDR3 protein is CASSLRRGGASDTQYF. CDR3 DNA sequence: TGTGCCAGCAGCTTACGACGGGGGGGGGCATCAGATACGCAGTATTTT.

V and J are TRBV29-1 and TRBJ1-2; 8 bases align to TRBD1. Germline V lookup: CDR1 SQVTM, CDR2 ANQGSEA. This CDR3 has 14 amino acids. The trim removed 7 bases at V and 4 bases at J, leaving 11 bases unmatched. The CDR3 loop reads CSAGSGGTGYGYTF. CDR3 nucleotides: TGCAGCGCTGGATCGGGCGGGACAGGCTATGGCTACACCTTC.

This chain links TRBV5-1 with TRBJ2-7, with 10 bases aligning to TRBD2. Trimming took 4 bases from V and 0 from J; bases not matched to a gene: 10. CDR1 is SGHRS and CDR2 is YFSETQ in the germline V gene. This CDR3 has 17 amino acids. The CDR3 region is CASSPSYSGRSSYEQYF. Here the CDR3 DNA reads TGCGCCAGCAGCCCTTCCTATAGCGGGAGGTCCTCCTACGAGCAGTACTTC.

This clone was recorded only once. The chain employs TRBV5-1 and TRBJ2-7; D unclear. Deletions cut 0 bases from V and 6 bases from J, with 16 bases between. This CDR3 contains 15 residues. The germline V gene has CDR1 SGHRS and CDR2 YFSETQ. The CDR3 sequence is CASSLELAQQTEQYF. In DNA form, the CDR3 reads TGCGCCAGCAGCTTGGAATTGGCACAGCAAACCGAGCAGTACTTC.

The V and J genes are TRBV28 and TRBJ2-7, with 10 bases identical to TRBD2. With 3 bases clipped from V and 4 bases from J, the junction kept 6 bases outside the gene matches. This CDR3 region has 15 residues. Germline loops: CDR1 MDHEN, CDR2 SYDVKM. The CDR3: CASSFLSGGAYEQYF. Here the CDR3 DNA reads TGTGCCAGCAGTTTTTTGAGCGGGGGGGCTTACGAGCAGTACTTC.

The sample holds one count of this clone. The sample contains more than one DNA sequence encoding this CDR3. V is TRBV6-1 and J is TRBJ2-1, with 8 bases lining up with TRBD2. This CDR3 has 17 residues. Germline loops: CDR1 MNHNS, CDR2 SASEGT. Trimming at V came to 2 bases and at J to 9 bases, leaving 15 bases not matched to a gene. CDR3 amino acids: CASSERGSGGGSGEQFF. The CDR3 DNA reads TGTGCCAGCAGTGAAAGGGGGAGCGGGGGAGGGAGTGGTGAGCAGTTCTTC.

V gene TRBV5-1 combines with J gene TRBJ2-1; possibly TRBD1 for D (6 bases). Germline-derived CDR1 and CDR2 are SGHRS and YFSETQ. The CDR3 sequence is 12 residues long. The V end lost 4 bases, the J end lost 12 bases, and 14 bases lay between the germline ends. CDR3 region: CASSVQGWVQFF. Written as DNA, the CDR3 is TGCGCCAGCAGCGTACAGGGATGGGTGCAGTTCTTC.

The rearrangement uses TRBV11-2 and TRBJ1-6; 8 bases fit TRBD1. The CDR3 spans 14 residues. The V and J ends lost 7 bases and 9 bases, in that order; junction bases with no gene match: 8. CDR1 is SGHAT, CDR2 FQNNGV, per germline. The CDR3 spells CASKHRDRLSPLHF. The DNA for the CDR3 is TGTGCCAGCAAACATAGGGACAGGCTTTCACCCCTCCACTTT.

The chain is built from TRBV6-1 and TRBJ1-4; unclear D gene. The germline V gene has CDR1 MNHNS and CDR2 SASEGT. Trimming shortened V by 5 bases and J by 4 bases, and 11 bases separated the two germline ends. This CDR3 contains 14 residues. This CDR3 reads CASSQRSLNEKLFF. Here the CDR3 DNA reads TGTGCCAGCAGTCAGCGCAGCCTTAATGAAAAACTGTTTTTT.

In DNA form, the CDR3 reads TGTGCCAGCAGGCCGGACAGGGGGGGGGACACTGAAGCTTTCTTT. This gives the protein CASRPDRGGDTEAFF. V usage is TRBV6-1 and J usage is TRBJ1-1; 10 nucleotides line up with TRBD1. The germline V gene has CDR1 MNHNS and CDR2 SASEGT. The CDR3 is 15 amino acids. With 6 bases clipped from V and 3 bases from J, the junction kept 7 bases outside the gene matches.

The chain employs TRBV18 and TRBJ2-5, with 8 nucleotides matching TRBD1. CDR1 is KGHSH and CDR2 is LQKENI in the germline V gene. The CDR3 extends over 14 amino acids. After removal of 4 bases from V and 2 bases from J, the junction contained 3 bases not matched to a gene. The CDR3 loop reads CASSRTGPQETQYF. CDR3 DNA: TGTGCCAGCTCACGGACAGGGCCGCAAGAGACCCAGTACTTC.

This sequence joins TRBV12-2 and TRBJ2-1; TRBD2 is the table's D call and was not checked against the DNA. TRBV12-2 is classified as a pseudogene. This CDR3 is built from 18 residues. CDR3 DNA: TGTGCAAGTCGCCTACTGCGGTCGGCTAGCGGAGAGGACAATGAGCAGTTCTTC. It yields the protein CASRLLRSASGEDNEQFF.

The rearrangement uses TRBV7-8 and TRBJ1-5; the D is unclear. CDR1 is SGHVS, CDR2 FQNEAQ, per germline. V lost 0 bases to trimming and J lost 0 bases, with 9 bases between them. CDR3 length: 16 residues. The CDR3 loop reads CASSLAGGSSNQPQHF. The CDR3 DNA reads as TGTGCCAGCAGCTTAGCCGGTGGGAGTAGCAATCAGCCCCAGCATTTT.

This chain joins TRBV5-4 and TRBJ1-2, with a tentative D call TRBD1 (5 bases). The CDR3 has 12 amino acids. Looked up from germline, CDR1 is SGHNT and CDR2 is YYREEE (reference sequence). Trimming cost V 0 bases and J 6 bases, with 6 bases left between them. The CDR3 region has the DNA TGTGCCAGCAGCTTGGGGGGGGATGGCTACACCTTC. It specifies CASSLGGDGYTF.

The chain joins TRBV15 to TRBJ1-2; TRBD1 might be the D (5 bases). CDR1 and CDR2 from the germline V gene are LNHNV and YYDKDF (reference sequence). CDR3 length equals 15 residues. Trimming removed 0 bases from V and 6 bases from J, with 14 bases in between. The CDR3 reads CATSRDGSGLNGYTF. The CDR3 DNA sequence: TGTGCCACCAGCAGAGATGGGTCAGGGTTGAATGGCTACACCTTC.